Following are 7 T cell receptor beta chains from one sample sequenced in a study of CD8 T cells in Susac syndrome. Random hexamers served to reverse transcribe roughly 0.45 to 1 ug RNA. TCRdb itself ran the immunoSEQ multiplex PCR reads through MiXCR, one entry per CDR3 protein. The data hold 250,000 to 300,000 distinct CDR3 sequences, with around nine tenths observed a single time. What was sequenced was CD8+ T cells from PBMCs. The receptor set was obtained from a human donor with multiple sclerosis.

This rearrangement joins TRBV4-1 to TRBJ2-1, with 7 nucleotides matching TRBD1. This CDR3 spans 16 amino acids. Trimming cost V 4 bases and J 0 bases; bases outside gene matches: 6. Germline CDR1 reads MGHRA; CDR2 reads YSYEKL. As DNA, the CDR3 is TGCGCCAGCAGCCCCCCCGGGGACAGCTCCTACAATGAGCAGTTCTTC. It codes for CASSPPGDSSYNEQFF.

The chain has TRBV5-1 and TRBJ2-3, with unresolved D. Germline V gene lookup returns CDR1 SGHRS and CDR2 YFSETQ. Deletions cut 0 bases from V and 1 base from J, with 12 bases between. The CDR3 loop spans 16 amino acids. The CDR3 reads CASSLAERYRTDTQYF. In DNA, the CDR3 is TGCGCCAGCAGCTTGGCCGAAAGATATCGCACAGATACGCAGTATTTT.

In its sample, this clonotype was seen once. The chain uses TRBV4-1 and TRBJ1-1; D unclear. Trimming shortened V by 11 bases and J by 4 bases, and 17 bases separated the two germline ends. Germline V CDR1 and CDR2: MGHRA, YSYEKL. The length of the CDR3 is 13 residues. This CDR3 is CAGVGGSGTEAFF. As DNA, the CDR3 is TGCGCCGGGGTCGGTGGTAGCGGCACTGAAGCTTTCTTT.

This chain uses TRBV20-1 with TRBJ2-1; 9 bases line up with TRBD1. V shed 0 bases and J 3 bases; nucleotides not matched to a gene: 6. CDR3 size: 16 residues. The germline gives CDR1 DFQATT, CDR2 SNEGSKA (reference sequence). The DNA of the CDR3 is TGCAGTGCTAGAGATGTTGGGACAGGGTTCTACAATGAGCAGTTCTTC. It specifies CSARDVGTGFYNEQFF.

The chain employs TRBV4-1 and TRBJ1-2; the D gene is possibly TRBD1 (5 bases). V dropped 0 bases and J dropped 6 bases, with 11 bases sitting between them. Germline CDR1 reads MGHRA; CDR2 reads YSYEKL. This CDR3 is built from 14 residues. The CDR3 here is CASSQERQLDGYTF. CDR3 in DNA: TGCGCCAGCAGCCAAGAGAGACAGCTGGATGGCTACACCTTC.

This clonotype was detected only once. The gene calls are TRBV27 and TRBJ2-7; D unclear. Germline lookup yields CDR1 MNHEY and CDR2 SMNVEV (reference sequence). With 4 bases removed from V and 10 bases from J, the gap between germline ends came to 14 bases. This CDR3 is built from 12 residues. The DNA of the CDR3 is TGTGCCAGCAGTTCTGCCGCTAGGGCCCAGTACTTC. Translating it yields CASSSAARAQYF.

This chain uses TRBV9 with TRBJ2-2; 11 bases agree with TRBD1. Germline assignment: CDR1 SGDLS and CDR2 YYNGEE. J gave up 7 bases and V 5 bases, and 7 bases lay outside the gene matches. The CDR3 is 15 amino acids. CDR3 sequence reads: CASSEDRGLGGELFF. CDR3 nucleotide sequence: TGTGCCAGCAGTGAGGACAGGGGGCTTGGCGGGGAGCTGTTTTTT.